These 31 T cell receptor beta chains were all obtained from the same sample, sequenced in a study of shared clonotypes between healthy human individuals. The protocol was immunoSEQ multiplex PCR, while the TCRdb copy is restricted to in-frame clones and leaves out a portion. The sample consists of about 980,000 clones, about 80% of them appearing once. Sequenced input: memory CD4+ T cells sorted from blood. Described subset: CD45RA-negative fraction. These TCRs come from a man younger than 35 in good health.

Remarks on this clone: Distinct nucleotide sequences in the sample also encode this CDR3. This chain links TRBV5-1 with TRBJ2-7; TRBD2 matches at 11 bases. The length of the CDR3 is 15 residues. Germline trimming cut 5 bases from V and 3 bases from J; bases unmatched to any gene: 7. CDR1 is SGHRS, CDR2 YFSETQ, per germline. The CDR3 bases are TGCGCCAGCAGACCCGGGACTAGCGGAAACTACGAGCAGTACTTC. As protein: CASRPGTSGNYEQYF.

A single count supports this clone. The V and J genes are TRBV6-4 and TRBJ2-7, with 7 nucleotides matching TRBD1. CDR1 MRHNA and CDR2 SNTAGT come from the germline V gene. The CDR3 runs to 15 residues. V lost 3 bases, J lost 3 bases, and 8 bases stayed unmatched. The CDR3 is CASSDCTDRDYEQYF. DNA for the CDR3: TGTGCCAGCAGTGATTGCACTGACAGGGACTACGAGCAGTACTTC.

The chain has TRBV5-1 and TRBJ2-1; 11 bases are a match to TRBD1. The CDR3 has 17 amino acids. J was trimmed by 0 bases and V by 0 bases; bases with no gene match: 2. Per germline, CDR1 SGHRS and CDR2 YFSETQ. CDR3 amino acids: CASSLGGTGGSYNEQFF. CDR3 DNA: TGCGCCAGCAGCTTGGGCGGGACAGGGGGCTCCTACAATGAGCAGTTCTTC.

This clone was found once. This chain links TRBV25-1 with TRBJ2-3; perhaps TRBD2 as D (5 bases). Germline lookup yields CDR1 MGHDK and CDR2 SYGVNS. CDR3 size: 15 residues. Trimming pared 3 bases from V and 2 bases from J, leaving 12 bases between. CDR3 nucleotide sequence: TGTGCCAGCAGTGACCTGAGGGTCCACACAGATACGCAGTATTTT. This codes for CASSDLRVHTDTQYF.

This sequence joins TRBV30 and TRBJ2-2, with D perhaps matching TRBD1 (5 bases). The V gene's germline CDR1 is GTSNPN and CDR2 SVGIG (reference sequence). This CDR3 has 14 residues. V lost 2 bases and J 6 bases, leaving 13 bases between the germline ends. The DNA for the CDR3 is TGTGCCTGGAGTTTGGGGCTCGAAGCCGGGGAGCTGTTTTTT. Amino acid sequence: CAWSLGLEAGELFF.

With regard to this clone: This CDR3 is also generated by other DNA sequences in the sample. This chain connects TRBV6-1 to TRBJ2-7; D is uncertain. Germline lookup yields CDR1 MNHNS and CDR2 SASEGT. The ends were cut back, 2 bases at V and 0 bases at J, with 11 bases in the middle. The CDR3 extends over 15 amino acids. The CDR3 loop reads CASSESSPSSYEQYF. As DNA, the CDR3 is TGTGCCAGCAGTGAATCGTCCCCGAGCTCCTACGAGCAGTACTTC.

The V and J genes are TRBV28 and TRBJ2-7; D might be TRBD1 or TRBD2, each matching 5 bases. Germline CDR1 MDHEN, CDR2 SYDVKM. CDR3 length: 18 residues. Trimming took 5 bases from V and 1 from J, leaving 24 bases between them. The CDR3 DNA follows: TGTGCCAGCAGTCCCTACCCCCTGGGGCTAGCCACTTCCTACGAGCAGTACTTC. Amino acids: CASSPYPLGLATSYEQYF.

The count of this clone is one. The chain links TRBV18 to TRBJ2-7; perhaps TRBD2 as D (6 bases). Germline CDR1 is KGHSH and CDR2 is LQKENI. With 10 bases removed from V and 2 bases from J, the gap between germline ends came to 18 bases. The CDR3 length is 14 residues. For the CDR3, the DNA is TGTGCCACCCGCGGCGCCGGGGGTACCTACGAGCAGTACTTC. Residues: CATRGAGGTYEQYF. Full variable domain (missing parts from reference TRBV18 and TRBJ2-7): NAGVMQNPRHLVRRRGQEARLRCSPMKGHSHVYWYRQLPEEGLKFMVYLQKENIIDESGMPKERFSAEFPKEGPSILRIQQVVRGDSAAYFCATRGAGGTYEQYFGPGTRLTVT.

The chain employs TRBV6-6 and TRBJ1-5, with D possibly TRBD1 on 5 matching bases. The CDR3 extends over 13 amino acids. Germline CDR1 and CDR2: MNHNY and SVGAGI (reference sequence). Deletions cut 6 bases from V and 5 bases from J, with 11 bases between. The CDR3 DNA sequence: TGTGCCAGCAGAACCGGGACTCATCAGCCCCAGCATTTT. Its protein product is CASRTGTHQPQHF.

The rearrangement uses TRBV28 and TRBJ1-5, with D perhaps matching TRBD1 (5 bases). CDR3 size: 15 residues. Germline V gene sequence: CDR1 MDHEN, CDR2 SYDVKM. V dropped 3 bases and J dropped 5 bases, with 14 bases sitting between them. The CDR3 sequence: CASSFISGSDQPQHF. The CDR3 DNA follows: TGTGCCAGCAGTTTTATCTCAGGGTCAGATCAGCCCCAGCATTTT.

The rearrangement joins TRBV7-9 to TRBJ2-7; 9 bases fit TRBD1. Germline V gene data show CDR1 as SEHNR and CDR2 as FQNEAQ (reference sequence). This CDR3 comprises 15 residues. The J segment lost 1 base and the V segment lost 10 bases, leaving 11 bases of the junction unmatched. The CDR3 DNA reads TGTGCCACCAGGGCCGGGACAGGGAGATCCTACGAGCAGTACTTC. It translates to CATRAGTGRSYEQYF.

This chain links TRBV27 with TRBJ1-2, with 9 bases fitting TRBD1. CDR1 is MNHEY, CDR2 SMNVEV, per germline (reference sequence). The V gene end was trimmed by 6 bases and the J gene end by 6 bases; junction bases not matched to a gene: 5. The CDR3 has 13 residues. The CDR3 region is CASSPGQGNGYTF. The CDR3 DNA follows: TGTGCCAGCAGCCCGGGACAGGGTAATGGCTACACCTTC.

This clone was counted a single time. The V and J genes are TRBV6-5 and TRBJ1-1; the match to TRBD1 covers 7 bases. Germline V gene sequence: CDR1 MNHEY, CDR2 SVGAGI. J gave up 5 bases and V 6 bases, and 9 bases lay outside the gene matches. There are 14 residues in the CDR3. The CDR3 is CASRSTGTSTEAFF. The CDR3 DNA is TGTGCCAGCAGGTCGACAGGGACTAGTACTGAAGCTTTCTTT.

This clone was counted ten times or more. V gene TRBV10-3 combines with J gene TRBJ1-2, with D unresolved. Germline V gives CDR1 ENHRY, CDR2 SYGVKD. CDR3 length: 13 residues. Between the trimmed V and J ends, which lost 9 bases and 4 bases, there was a span of 15 bases. The CDR3 DNA is TGTGCCATTCAACCAGACGGCCCCTATGGCTACACCTTC. Amino acids: CAIQPDGPYGYTF.

The rearrangement joins TRBV15 to TRBJ2-6; TRBD1 might be the D (6 bases). This CDR3 contains 16 residues. Trimming removed 7 bases at V and 0 bases at J, with 13 bases between. Germline CDR1 reads LNHNV; CDR2 reads YYDKDF (reference sequence). This CDR3 reads CATNSGGTSGANVLTF. For the CDR3, the DNA is TGTGCCACCAACAGTGGGGGCACCTCTGGGGCCAACGTCCTGACTTTC.

In DNA form, the CDR3 reads TGTGCCAGTAGTTCCAGGGTTTCTGGGGCCAACGTCCTGACTTTC. This codes for CASSSRVSGANVLTF. V and J are TRBV19 and TRBJ2-6, with D perhaps matching TRBD1 (5 bases). The V gene lost 5 bases and the J gene lost 1 base, with 9 bases spanning the gap. The CDR3 contains 15 residues. Germline CDR1 is LNHDA and CDR2 is SQIVND (reference sequence).

This chain's CDR3 is CASSGDHNTGELFF. The CDR3 region has the DNA TGTGCCAGCAGTGGGGACCACAACACCGGGGAGCTGTTTTTT. V usage is TRBV6-1 and J usage is TRBJ2-2; D assignment may be TRBD1 or TRBD2 (5 bases each). V was cut by 4 bases and J by 2 bases, with 8 bases left in between. This CDR3 is 14 amino acids long. The germline V gene encodes CDR1 MNHNS and CDR2 SASEGT.

V and J are TRBV28 and TRBJ2-1; tentatively, D is TRBD1 (6 bases). Trimming shortened V by 2 bases and J by 7 bases, and 15 bases separated the two germline ends. The V gene's germline CDR1 is MDHEN and CDR2 SYDVKM. The length of the CDR3 is 15 residues. CDR3 bases: TGTGCCAGCAGTTTACGGCAGGGGATGTTAAATGAGCAGTTCTTC. Encoded protein: CASSLRQGMLNEQFF.

Of note for this clone: A single base separates this from a much larger clone, so it may be a read error. The V and J genes are TRBV5-1 and TRBJ1-1; D gene unclear. Looked up from germline, CDR1 is SGHRS and CDR2 is YFSETQ. CDR3 length equals 14 residues. Trimming cost V 0 bases and J 1 base, with 7 bases left between them. Here the CDR3 DNA reads TGCGCCAGCAGCTTGGGACCGCCGAACACTGAAGCTTTCTTT. Its translation is CASSLGPPNTEAFF. Complete variable domain (other parts from reference TRBV5-1 and TRBJ1-1): KAGVTQTPRYLIKTRGQQVTLSCSPISGHRSVSWYQQTPGQGLQFLFEYFSETQRNKGNFPGRFSGRQFSNSRSEMNVSTLELGDSALYLCASSLGPPNTEAFFGQGTRLTVV.

V is TRBV30 and J is TRBJ1-2; weak D call: TRBD1 (5 bases). With 3 bases removed from V and 4 bases from J, the gap between germline ends came to 15 bases. The CDR3 sequence is 14 residues long. CDR1 and CDR2 (germline): GTSNPN, SVGIG (reference sequence). CDR3 in amino acids: CAWSVGGASYGYTF. As DNA, the CDR3 is TGTGCCTGGAGCGTCGGGGGTGCTAGCTATGGCTACACCTTC.

The V and J genes are TRBV29-1 and TRBJ2-3, with 8 positions matching TRBD2. Germline CDR1 and CDR2: SQVTM and ANQGSEA. CDR3 length: 16 residues. Trimming removed 3 bases from V and 2 bases from J; junction bases left unmatched: 10. CDR3 nucleotide sequence: TGCAGCGTTGAGGGGACACTAGCGGCCAACACAGATACGCAGTATTTT. Protein product: CSVEGTLAANTDTQYF.

V is TRBV28 and J is TRBJ1-1, with D maybe TRBD1 (6 bases). Germline V gene data show CDR1 as MDHEN and CDR2 as SYDVKM. There are 14 residues in the CDR3. Trimming stripped 6 bases from V and 4 bases from J, with 15 bases between. This CDR3 reads CASSRGSLGTEAFF. CDR3 DNA sequence: TGTGCCAGCAGCAGGGGATCCCTGGGCACTGAAGCTTTCTTT.

The rearrangement uses TRBV2 and TRBJ1-1; D possibly corresponds to TRBD1 (6 bases). Between the trimmed V and J ends, which lost 6 bases and 3 bases, there was a span of 8 bases. This CDR3 spans 12 amino acids. Germline V gene data show CDR1 as SNHLY and CDR2 as FYNNEI. CDR3 DNA sequence: TGTGCCAGCAGAGGGGGGGACACTGAAGCTTTCTTT. Encoded protein: CASRGGDTEAFF.

Note on this clone: Distinct nucleotide sequences in the sample also encode this CDR3. V and J are TRBV2 and TRBJ1-5; 7 positions match TRBD1. The CDR3 length is 13 residues. J was trimmed by 6 bases and V by 6 bases; bases with no gene match: 5. The germline gives CDR1 SNHLY, CDR2 FYNNEI. The CDR3 reads CASSEQGGQPQHF. DNA of the CDR3: TGTGCCAGCAGCGAGCAGGGGGGTCAGCCCCAGCATTTT.

This clone was seen a single time. This chain connects TRBV27 to TRBJ2-2, with D tentatively TRBD1 or TRBD2 (5 bases each). V was shortened by 10 bases and J by 2 bases, with 14 bases between the two germline ends. The CDR3 extends over 14 amino acids. Germline lookup yields CDR1 MNHEY and CDR2 SMNVEV (reference sequence). Here the CDR3 DNA reads TGTGCCACCACCGGGACCCGAAACACCGGGGAGCTGTTTTTT. This gives the protein CATTGTRNTGELFF.

This rearrangement joins TRBV5-1 to TRBJ2-7; D is undetermined. The V gene lost 3 bases and the J gene lost 0 bases, with 10 bases spanning the gap. Germline values: CDR1 SGHRS, CDR2 YFSETQ. The CDR3 loop spans 14 amino acids. The CDR3 region has the DNA TGCGCCAGCAGCTCAGACGTGGGCTCCTACGAGCAGTACTTC. This sequence encodes CASSSDVGSYEQYF.

The rearrangement uses TRBV25-1 and TRBJ1-5, with 7 nucleotides matching TRBD1. There are 15 residues in the CDR3. Germline CDR1 MGHDK, CDR2 SYGVNS. The J segment lost 0 bases and the V segment lost 5 bases, leaving 4 bases of the junction unmatched. The CDR3, as DNA: TGTGCCAGCAGTTATGGGACAGATAGCAATCAGCCCCAGCATTTT. It specifies CASSYGTDSNQPQHF.

The J gene is TRBJ2-7, the V gene TRBV5-1; D may be TRBD1 (6 bases). Germline V lookup: CDR1 SGHRS, CDR2 YFSETQ. The CDR3 sequence is 15 residues long. V was trimmed by 1 base and J by 2 bases, leaving 13 bases between them. The CDR3 DNA reads as TGCGCCAGCAGCTTGATTCAGCCAGGGGCCTACGAGCAGTACTTC. Translated: CASSLIQPGAYEQYF.

This chain joins TRBV28 and TRBJ2-7; D unclear. Trimming took off 1 base at V and 9 bases at J, with 13 bases between the two ends. The CDR3 covers 13 residues. CDR1 and CDR2 from the germline V gene are MDHEN and SYDVKM. The CDR3 spells CASSLSGAGRQYF. The CDR3 DNA sequence: TGTGCCAGCAGTTTATCAGGCGCTGGGCGGCAGTACTTC.

This clone came up a few times. The rearrangement links TRBV30 to TRBJ2-7; D tentatively fits TRBD1 or TRBD2 (5 bases each). CDR3 length: 14 amino acids. Trimming stripped 5 bases from V and 9 bases from J, with 23 bases between. Germline CDR1 reads GTSNPN; CDR2 reads SVGIG (reference sequence). CDR3 DNA: TGTGCCTGGGTCGAAGGGAGACAGCGAGGGGTGCAGTACTTC. Residues: CAWVEGRQRGVQYF.

The V gene is TRBV5-6, the J gene TRBJ1-1; weak D call: TRBD1 (5 bases). V lost 2 bases, J lost 4 bases, and 27 bases lay in between. Per the germline V gene, CDR1 is SGHDT and CDR2 is YYEEEE. The CDR3 runs to 19 residues. The CDR3 here is CASSFPIKVGPSDITEAFF. CDR3 DNA sequence: TGTGCCAGCAGCTTTCCGATTAAGGTGGGACCCAGTGATATCACTGAAGCTTTCTTT.